Listed below are T cell receptor beta chains from one sample, sequenced in a study of cytomegalovirus exposure and HLA in healthy donors. Produced via immunoSEQ multiplex PCR; TCRdb's table is partial and in-frame only. The sample contains over 150,000 clones, roughly four fifths of which appear only once. Source material: PBMCs. These receptors were obtained from a woman between 45 and 65 years old in good health and CMV-seropositive. CDR3s include the opening cysteine and the closing phenylalanine or tryptophan. A D gene is named only where the DNA matches it firmly. Some rows mark clone size as missing; the rest say once, few, many or name a class of expanded clone.

J,size,D,V,DNA,CDR3
TRBJ2-2,once,TRBD2,TRBV4-2,TGTGCCAGCAGCCAAGATCCCAGCGGGGGTGTTAGCGGGGAGCTGTTTTTT,CASSQDPSGGVSGELFF
TRBJ2-7,.,TRBD1,TRBV7-9,TGTGCCAGCAGCCCGGACAGGGGGAAACCCTACGAGCAGTACTTC,CASSPDRGKPYEQYF
TRBJ1-1,.,.,TRBV28,TGTGCCAGCAGTTTAAGAGGGACTGAAGCTTTCTTT,CASSLRGTEAFF
TRBJ1-4,once,TRBD1,TRBV10-3,TGTGCCATCAGCGGACAGGGAGAAAATGAAAAACTGTTTTTT,CAISGQGENEKLFF
TRBJ2-3,once,TRBD2,TRBV7-9,TGTGCCAGCAGCTTATGGCTAGCGGGGGACACAGATACGCAGTATTTT,CASSLWLAGDTDTQYF
TRBJ2-6,.,.,TRBV6-6,TGTGCCAGCACTGGGGCGGGGACCACTGGGGCCAACGTCCTGACTTTC,CASTGAGTTGANVLTF
TRBJ1-2,.,.,TRBV9,TGTGCCAGCAGCGCCGCAGGGAACTATGGCTACACCTTC,CASSAAGNYGYTF
TRBJ1-2,.,TRBD1,TRBV5-1,TGCGCCAGCAGCGAGGACAGGGGGGAACATGGCTACACCTTC,CASSEDRGEHGYTF
TRBJ2-7,.,.,TRBV6-5,TGTGCCAGCAGTTACTCAGGGACACATACCTACGAGCAGTACTTC,CASSYSGTHTYEQYF
TRBJ2-7,.,.,TRBV23-1,TGCGCCAGCAGTCCCCAGGACGAGCAGTACTTC,CASSPQDEQYF
TRBJ2-7,.,.,TRBV21-1,TGTGCCAGCAGCGAGGGGGACAGCTTCAACTACGAGCAGTACTTC,CASSEGDSFNYEQYF